Included here is one TCR beta chain sequence, with context. Its antigen is still unknown. This sample was taken from a study of T cell responses to AZD1222 COVID-19 vaccine. Study information: Combined were second doses at about 4 or about 12 weeks.

Some clones are missing from TCRdb's copy, which holds only in-frame ones; the method was immunoSEQ multiplex PCR. The data hold roughly 120,000 clones, with roughly nine tenths observed a single time. V was pared by 5 bases and J by 5 bases, with 4 bases of the junction left unmatched. CDR1 and CDR2 (germline): LNHNV, YYDKDF (reference sequence). The CDR3 contains 14 residues. Study outcomes and limitations: Distributed over spike, vaccine-associated CD4 TCRs predominated at 160-218 and 743-854. Nearly half of spike-specific TCRs reportedly target unmutated variant regions. Donor demographics were predominantly white British with a female majority; clonal diversity may be underestimated.

Here the sequenced sample was peripheral blood, taken on day 0 of AZD1222 vaccination. The chain couples TRBV15 to TRBJ1-4; 8 nucleotides line up with TRBD1. The receptor comes from an adult in good health. CDR3 nucleotide sequence: TGTGCCACCAGCCTGAGGACAGGGAATGAAAAACTGTTTTTT. It codes for CATSLRTGNEKLFF.